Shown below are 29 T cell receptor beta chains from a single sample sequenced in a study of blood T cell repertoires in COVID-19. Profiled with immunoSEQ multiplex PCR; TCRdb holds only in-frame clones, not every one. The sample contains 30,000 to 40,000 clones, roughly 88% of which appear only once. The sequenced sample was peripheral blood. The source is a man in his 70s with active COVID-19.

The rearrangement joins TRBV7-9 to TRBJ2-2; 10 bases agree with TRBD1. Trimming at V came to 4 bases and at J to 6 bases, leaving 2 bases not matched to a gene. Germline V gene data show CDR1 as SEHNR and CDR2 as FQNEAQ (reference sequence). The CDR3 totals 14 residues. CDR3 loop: CASSSGQGAGELFF. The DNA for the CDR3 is TGTGCCAGCAGCTCAGGACAGGGGGCCGGGGAGCTGTTTTTT.

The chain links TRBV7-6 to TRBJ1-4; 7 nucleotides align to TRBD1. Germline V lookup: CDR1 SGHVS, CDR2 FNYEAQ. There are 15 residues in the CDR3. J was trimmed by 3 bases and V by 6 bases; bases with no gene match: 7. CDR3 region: CASSEKGAPNEKLFF. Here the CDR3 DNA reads TGTGCCAGCAGTGAAAAGGGGGCCCCTAATGAAAAACTGTTTTTT.

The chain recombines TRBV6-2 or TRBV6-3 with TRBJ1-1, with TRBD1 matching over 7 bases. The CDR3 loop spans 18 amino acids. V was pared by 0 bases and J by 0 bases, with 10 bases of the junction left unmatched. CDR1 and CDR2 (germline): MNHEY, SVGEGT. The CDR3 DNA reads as TGTGCCAGCAGTTACTCGATAGGGGGCGCGGTGCTGAACACTGAAGCTTTCTTT. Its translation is CASSYSIGGAVLNTEAFF.

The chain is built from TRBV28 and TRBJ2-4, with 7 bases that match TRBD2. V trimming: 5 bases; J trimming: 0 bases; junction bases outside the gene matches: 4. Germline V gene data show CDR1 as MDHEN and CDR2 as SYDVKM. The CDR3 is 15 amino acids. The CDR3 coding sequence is TGTGCCAGCAGTCGGGAGCGGGGAGCCAAAAACATTCAGTACTTC. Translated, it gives CASSRERGAKNIQYF.

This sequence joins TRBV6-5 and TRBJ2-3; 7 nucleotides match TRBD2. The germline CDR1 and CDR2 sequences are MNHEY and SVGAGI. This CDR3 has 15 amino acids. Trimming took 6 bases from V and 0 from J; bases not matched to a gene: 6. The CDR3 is CASRNSGSSTDTQYF. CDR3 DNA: TGTGCCAGCAGGAATAGCGGGTCTAGCACAGATACGCAGTATTTT.

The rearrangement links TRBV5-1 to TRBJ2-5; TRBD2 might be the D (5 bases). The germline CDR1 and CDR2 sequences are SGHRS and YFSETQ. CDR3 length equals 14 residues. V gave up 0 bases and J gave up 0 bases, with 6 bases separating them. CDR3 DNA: TGCGCCAGCAGCTTGGCGGGGTACCAAGAGACCCAGTACTTC. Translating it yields CASSLAGYQETQYF.

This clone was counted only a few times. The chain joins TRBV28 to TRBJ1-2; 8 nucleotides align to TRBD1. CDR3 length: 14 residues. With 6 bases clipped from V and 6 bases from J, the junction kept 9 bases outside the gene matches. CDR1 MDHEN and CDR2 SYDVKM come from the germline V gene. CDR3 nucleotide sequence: TGTGCCAGCAGAGACAGGGGAACTAAAGATGGCTACACCTTC. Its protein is CASRDRGTKDGYTF.

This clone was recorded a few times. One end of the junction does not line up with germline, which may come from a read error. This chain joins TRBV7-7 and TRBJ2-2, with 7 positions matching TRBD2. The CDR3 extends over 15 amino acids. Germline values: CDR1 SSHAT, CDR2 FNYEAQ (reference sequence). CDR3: CASSPSGANTGELFF. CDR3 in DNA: TGTGCTAGCAGCCCCAGCGGGGCCAACACCGGGGAGCTGTTTTTT.

CDR3 nucleotide sequence: TGTGCCAGCAGCTCAAAATGGACTAACACTGAAGCTTTCTTT. Translating gives CASSSKWTNTEAFF. The chain couples TRBV7-2 to TRBJ1-1; no clear D. The germline gives CDR1 SGHTA, CDR2 FQGNSA. V was pared by 4 bases and J by 2 bases, with 11 bases between. The CDR3 is 14 residues long.

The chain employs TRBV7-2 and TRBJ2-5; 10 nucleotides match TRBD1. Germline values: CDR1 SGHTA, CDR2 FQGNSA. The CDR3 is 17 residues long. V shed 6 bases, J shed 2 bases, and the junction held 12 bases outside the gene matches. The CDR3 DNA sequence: TGTGCCAGCAGGCCTGGGACAGGGGCTCGATGGCAAGAGACCCAGTACTTC. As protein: CASRPGTGARWQETQYF. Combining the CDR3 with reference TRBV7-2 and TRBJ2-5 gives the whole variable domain GAGVSQSPSNKVTEKGKDVELRCDPISGHTALYWYRQSLGQGLEFLIYFQGNSAPDKSGLPSDRFSAERTGGSVSTLTIQRTQQEDSAVYLCASRPGTGARWQETQYFGPGTRLLVL.

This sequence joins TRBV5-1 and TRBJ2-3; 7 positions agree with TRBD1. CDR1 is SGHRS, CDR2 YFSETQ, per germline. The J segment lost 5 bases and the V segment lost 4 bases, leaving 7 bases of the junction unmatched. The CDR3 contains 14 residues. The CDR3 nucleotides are TGCGCCAGCAGCAGGACAGGAGAGGGAGATACGCAGTATTTT. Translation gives CASSRTGEGDTQYF.

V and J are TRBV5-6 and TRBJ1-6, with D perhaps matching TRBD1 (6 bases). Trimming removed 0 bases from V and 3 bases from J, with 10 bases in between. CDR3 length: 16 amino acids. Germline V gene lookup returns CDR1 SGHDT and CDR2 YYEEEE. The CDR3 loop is CASSLGQANYNSPLHF. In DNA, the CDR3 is TGTGCCAGCAGCTTGGGACAGGCGAACTATAATTCACCCCTCCACTTT.

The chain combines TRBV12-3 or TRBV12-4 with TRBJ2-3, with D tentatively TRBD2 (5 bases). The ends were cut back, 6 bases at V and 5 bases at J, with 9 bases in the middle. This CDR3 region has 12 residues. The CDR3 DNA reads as TGTGCCAGCAGGGCGGGTGGAGATACGCAGTATTTT. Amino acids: CASRAGGDTQYF.

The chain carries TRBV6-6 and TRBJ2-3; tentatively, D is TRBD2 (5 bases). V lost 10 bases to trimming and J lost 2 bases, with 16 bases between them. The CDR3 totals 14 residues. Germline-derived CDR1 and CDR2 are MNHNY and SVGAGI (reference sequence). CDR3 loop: CATEYGKYTDTQYF. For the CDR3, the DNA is TGTGCCACCGAGTACGGGAAGTACACAGATACGCAGTATTTT.

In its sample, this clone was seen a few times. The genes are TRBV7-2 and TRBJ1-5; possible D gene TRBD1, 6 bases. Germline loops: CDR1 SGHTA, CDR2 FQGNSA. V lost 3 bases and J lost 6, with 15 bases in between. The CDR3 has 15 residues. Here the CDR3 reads CASSLDGGAGQPQHF. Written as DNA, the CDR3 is TGTGCCAGCAGCTTGGATGGGGGCGCAGGTCAGCCCCAGCATTTT.

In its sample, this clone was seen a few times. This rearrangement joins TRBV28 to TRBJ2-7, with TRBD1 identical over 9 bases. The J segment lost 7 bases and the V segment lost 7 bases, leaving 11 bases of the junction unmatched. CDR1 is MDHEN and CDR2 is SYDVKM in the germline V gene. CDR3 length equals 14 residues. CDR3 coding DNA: TGTGCCAGCACAACGGGACAGGGCTATCGAGAGCAGTACTTC. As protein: CASTTGQGYREQYF.

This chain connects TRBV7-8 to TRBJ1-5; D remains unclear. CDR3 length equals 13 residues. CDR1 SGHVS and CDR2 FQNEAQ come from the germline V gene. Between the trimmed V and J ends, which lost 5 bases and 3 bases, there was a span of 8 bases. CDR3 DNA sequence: TGTGCCAGCAGCCAACAGAACAATCAGCCCCAGCATTTT. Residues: CASSQQNNQPQHF.

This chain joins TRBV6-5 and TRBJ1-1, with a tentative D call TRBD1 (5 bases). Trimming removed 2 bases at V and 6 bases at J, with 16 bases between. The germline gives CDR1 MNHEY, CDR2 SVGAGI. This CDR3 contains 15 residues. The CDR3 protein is CASSYGWDRGAEAFF. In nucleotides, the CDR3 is TGTGCCAGCAGTTACGGCTGGGACCGCGGGGCTGAAGCTTTCTTT.

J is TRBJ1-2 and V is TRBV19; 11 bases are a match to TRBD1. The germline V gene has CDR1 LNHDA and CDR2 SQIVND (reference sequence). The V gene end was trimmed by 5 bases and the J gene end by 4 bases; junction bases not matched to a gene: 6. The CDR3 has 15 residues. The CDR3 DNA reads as TGTGCCAGTAGTGATACCGGGACAGGGGGCTATGGCTACACCTTC. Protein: CASSDTGTGGYGYTF.

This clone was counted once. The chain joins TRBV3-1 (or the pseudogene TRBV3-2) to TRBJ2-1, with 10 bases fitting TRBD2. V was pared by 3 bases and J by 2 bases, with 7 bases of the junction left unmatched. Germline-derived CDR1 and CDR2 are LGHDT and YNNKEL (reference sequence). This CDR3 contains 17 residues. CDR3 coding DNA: TGTGCCAGCAGCCATGCTGCCCTAGCGGGAGCCTACAATGAGCAGTTCTTC. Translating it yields CASSHAALAGAYNEQFF.

The CDR3 spells CASSSSSGRRSEQYF. The CDR3 nucleotides read TGTGCCAGCAGCTCGAGTAGCGGGAGGAGGAGCGAGCAGTACTTC. V is TRBV5-5 and J is TRBJ2-7, with 10 bases matching TRBD2. Germline CDR1 is SGHKS and CDR2 is YYEKEE (reference sequence). The CDR3 covers 15 residues. With V trimmed by 3 bases and J by 6 bases, 9 bases remained unmatched.

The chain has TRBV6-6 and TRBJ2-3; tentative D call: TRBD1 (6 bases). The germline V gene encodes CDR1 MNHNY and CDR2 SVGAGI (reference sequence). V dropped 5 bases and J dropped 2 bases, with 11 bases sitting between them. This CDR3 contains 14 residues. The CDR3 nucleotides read TGTGCCAGCAGTCAGGGACATTTCACAGATACGCAGTATTTT. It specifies CASSQGHFTDTQYF.

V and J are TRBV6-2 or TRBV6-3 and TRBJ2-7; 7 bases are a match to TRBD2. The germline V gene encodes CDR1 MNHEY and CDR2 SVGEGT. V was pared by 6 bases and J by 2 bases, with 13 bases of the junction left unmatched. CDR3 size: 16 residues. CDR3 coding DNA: TGTGCCAGCAGCCGATTCCCTAGCGGAGGGACCTACGAGCAGTACTTC. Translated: CASSRFPSGGTYEQYF.

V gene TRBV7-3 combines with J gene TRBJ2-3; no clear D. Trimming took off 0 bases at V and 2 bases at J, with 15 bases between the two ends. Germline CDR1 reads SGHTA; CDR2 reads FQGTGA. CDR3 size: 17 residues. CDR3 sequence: CASSLTALSTYTDTQYF. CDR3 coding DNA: TGTGCCAGCAGCTTAACCGCACTATCCACCTACACAGATACGCAGTATTTT.

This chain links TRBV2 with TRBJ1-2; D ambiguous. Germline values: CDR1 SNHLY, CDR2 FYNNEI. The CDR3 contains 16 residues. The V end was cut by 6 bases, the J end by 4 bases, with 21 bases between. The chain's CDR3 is CASSPHGGFNGYGYTF. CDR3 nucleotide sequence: TGTGCCAGCAGCCCCCACGGAGGGTTCAATGGCTATGGCTACACCTTC.

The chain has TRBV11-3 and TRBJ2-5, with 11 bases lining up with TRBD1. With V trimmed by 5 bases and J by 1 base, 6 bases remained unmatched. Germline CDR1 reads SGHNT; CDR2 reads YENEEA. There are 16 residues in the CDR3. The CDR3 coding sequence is TGTGCCAGCAGCGAAGGACAGGGGGCGACCCAAGAGACCCAGTACTTC. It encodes CASSEGQGATQETQYF.

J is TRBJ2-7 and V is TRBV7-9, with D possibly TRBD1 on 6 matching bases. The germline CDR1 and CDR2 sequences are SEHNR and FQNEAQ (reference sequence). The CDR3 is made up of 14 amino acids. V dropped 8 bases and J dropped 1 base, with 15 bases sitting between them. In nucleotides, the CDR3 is TGTGCCAGCGCTGGTGGGGGCCGATCCTACGAGCAGTACTTC. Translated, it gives CASAGGGRSYEQYF.

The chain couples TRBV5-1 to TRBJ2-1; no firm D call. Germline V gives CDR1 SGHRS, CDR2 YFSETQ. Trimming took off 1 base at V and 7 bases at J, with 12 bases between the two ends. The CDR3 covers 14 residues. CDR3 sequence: CASSLTAGPNEQFF. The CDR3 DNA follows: TGCGCCAGCAGCTTGACAGCAGGCCCAAATGAGCAGTTCTTC. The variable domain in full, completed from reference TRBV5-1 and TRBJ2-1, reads KAGVTQTPRYLIKTRGQQVTLSCSPISGHRSVSWYQQTPGQGLQFLFEYFSETQRNKGNFPGRFSGRQFSNSRSEMNVSTLELGDSALYLCASSLTAGPNEQFFGPGTRLTVL.

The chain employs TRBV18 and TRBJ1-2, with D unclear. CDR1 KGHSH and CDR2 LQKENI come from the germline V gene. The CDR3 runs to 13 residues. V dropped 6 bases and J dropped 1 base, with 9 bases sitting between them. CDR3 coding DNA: TGTGCCAGCTCCGTCTCGGGTAACTATGGCTACACCTTC. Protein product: CASSVSGNYGYTF.